This T cell receptor beta chain was identified during a study of blood T cell repertoires in COVID-19. The data were produced by immunoSEQ multiplex PCR, yet TCRdb's version contains in-frame clones alone and is incomplete. The data show a few hundred thousand clones, with around 90% seen just once and approximately 3% held by the top ten. In germline, CDR1 is SGDLS, CDR2 YYNGEE. The CDR3 totals 13 residues. V lost 3 bases and J lost 6, with 10 bases in between. The chain employs TRBV9 and TRBJ2-1, with D possibly matching TRBD1 (5 bases). The clonotype originates from a woman in her 30s with COVID-19, enrolled during active disease. Sequences were obtained from peripheral blood. As DNA, the CDR3 is TGTGCCAGCAGCGGGGGCCTCGGCAATGAGCAGTTCTTC. Its translation: CASSGGLGNEQFF.